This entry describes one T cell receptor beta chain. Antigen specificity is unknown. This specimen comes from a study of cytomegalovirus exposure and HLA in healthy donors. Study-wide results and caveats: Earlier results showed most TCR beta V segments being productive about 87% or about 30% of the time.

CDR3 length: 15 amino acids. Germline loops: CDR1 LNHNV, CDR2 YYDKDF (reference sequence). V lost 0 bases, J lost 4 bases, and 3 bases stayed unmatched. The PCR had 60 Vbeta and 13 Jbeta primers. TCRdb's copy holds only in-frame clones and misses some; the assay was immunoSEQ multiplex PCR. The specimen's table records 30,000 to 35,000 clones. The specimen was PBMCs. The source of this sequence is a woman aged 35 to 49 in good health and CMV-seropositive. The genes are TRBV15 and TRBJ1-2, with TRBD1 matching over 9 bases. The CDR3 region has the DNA TGTGCCACCAGCAGAGATAGGACAGGGGTCTATGGCTACACCTTC. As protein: CATSRDRTGVYGYTF.